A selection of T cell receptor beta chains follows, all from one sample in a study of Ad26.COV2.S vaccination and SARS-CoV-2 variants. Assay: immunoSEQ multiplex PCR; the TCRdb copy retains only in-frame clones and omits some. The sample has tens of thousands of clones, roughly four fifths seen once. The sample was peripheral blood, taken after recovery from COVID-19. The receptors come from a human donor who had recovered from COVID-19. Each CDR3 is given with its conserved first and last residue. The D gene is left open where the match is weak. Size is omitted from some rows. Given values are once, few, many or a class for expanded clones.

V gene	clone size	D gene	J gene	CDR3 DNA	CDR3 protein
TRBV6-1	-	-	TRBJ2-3	TGTGCCAGCAGTGAAATTAGCGGCTCTAGCACAGATACGCAGTATTTT	CASSEISGSSTDTQYF
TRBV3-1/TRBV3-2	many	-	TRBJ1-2	TGTGCCAGCAGCCAAGTAGCAGGGGATGGCTACACCTTC	CASSQVAGDGYTF
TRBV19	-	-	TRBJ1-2	TGTGCCAGTAGTATCAAGGGTAACTATGGCTACACCTTC	CASSIKGNYGYTF
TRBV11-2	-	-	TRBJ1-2	TGTGCCAGCAGCTTAGATCTCGGTCAGGGGAACTATGGCTACACCTTC	CASSLDLGQGNYGYTF
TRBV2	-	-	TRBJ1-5	TGTGCCAGCAGCGGACAGAATAGCAATCAGCCCCAGCATTTT	CASSGQNSNQPQHF
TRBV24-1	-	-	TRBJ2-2	TGTGCCACCAGTGTCTACAGGCCCCCCGGCACCGGGGAGCTGTTTTTT	CATSVYRPPGTGELFF
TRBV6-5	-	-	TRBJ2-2	TGTGCCAGCAGTTATCGGGCTACCGGGGAGCTGTTTTTT	CASSYRATGELFF
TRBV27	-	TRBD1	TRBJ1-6	TGTGCCAGCAGTTCCGGGACAGTTTATAATTCACCCCTCCACTTT	CASSSGTVYNSPLHF
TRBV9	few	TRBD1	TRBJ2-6	TGTGCCAGCGGGACGACAGGGGGCTCTGGGGCCAACGTCCTGACTTTC	CASGTTGGSGANVLTF
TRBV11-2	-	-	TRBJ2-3	TGTGCCAGCAGCTTCCAGGGTCATACGCAGTATTTT	CASSFQGHTQYF
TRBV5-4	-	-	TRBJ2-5	TGTGCCAGCAGCGGGATGGGGAGCCAAGAGACCCAGTACTTC	CASSGMGSQETQYF
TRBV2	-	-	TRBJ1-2	TGTGCCAGCAGCCCGGGACGGACAGCTAACTATGGCTACACCTTC	CASSPGRTANYGYTF
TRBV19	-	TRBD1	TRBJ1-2	TGTGCCAGTAGTATCTTGGGGACAGGGGCAAGCTACACCTTC	CASSILGTGASYTF
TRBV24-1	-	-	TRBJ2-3	TGTGCCACCAGTGATCCCGACAGCCTTAGCACAGATACGCAGTATTTT	CATSDPDSLSTDTQYF
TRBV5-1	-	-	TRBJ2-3	TGCGCCAGCAGCTTGGCGTTCCAGGGAACAGATACGCAGTATTTT	CASSLAFQGTDTQYF
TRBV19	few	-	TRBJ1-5	TGTGCCAGTAGCCCGGGTGGGGGCGAAGGCAATCAGCCCCAGCATTTT	CASSPGGGEGNQPQHF
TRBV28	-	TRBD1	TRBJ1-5	TGTGCCAGCAGGATCGAACAGGGGAGTCAGCCCCAGCATTTT	CASRIEQGSQPQHF